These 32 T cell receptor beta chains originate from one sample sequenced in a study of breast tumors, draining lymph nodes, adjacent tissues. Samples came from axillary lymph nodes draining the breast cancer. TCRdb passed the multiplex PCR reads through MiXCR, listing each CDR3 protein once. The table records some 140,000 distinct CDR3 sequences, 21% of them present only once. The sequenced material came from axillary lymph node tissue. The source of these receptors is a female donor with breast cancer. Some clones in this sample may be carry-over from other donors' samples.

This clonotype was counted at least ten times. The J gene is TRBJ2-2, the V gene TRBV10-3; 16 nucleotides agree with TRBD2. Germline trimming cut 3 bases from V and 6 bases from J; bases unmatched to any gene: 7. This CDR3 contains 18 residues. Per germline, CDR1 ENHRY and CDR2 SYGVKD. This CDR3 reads CAISDGTSGRGSAGELFF. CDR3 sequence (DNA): TGTGCCATCAGTGACGGGACTAGCGGGAGGGGGTCGGCCGGGGAGCTGTTTTTT.

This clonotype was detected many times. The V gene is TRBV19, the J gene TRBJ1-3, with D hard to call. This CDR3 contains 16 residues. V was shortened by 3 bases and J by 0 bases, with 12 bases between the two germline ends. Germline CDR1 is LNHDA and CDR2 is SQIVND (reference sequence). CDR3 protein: CASSIGRRDSGNTIYF. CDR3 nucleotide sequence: TGTGCCAGTAGTATCGGGCGGAGAGACTCTGGAAACACCATATATTTT.

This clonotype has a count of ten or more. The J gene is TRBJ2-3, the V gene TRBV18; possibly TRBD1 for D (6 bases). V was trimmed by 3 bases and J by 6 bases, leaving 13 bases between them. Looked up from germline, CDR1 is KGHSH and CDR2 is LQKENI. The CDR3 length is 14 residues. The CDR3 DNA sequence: TGTGCCAGCTCACCTGGGACAACATCCGATACGCAGTATTTT. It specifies CASSPGTTSDTQYF.

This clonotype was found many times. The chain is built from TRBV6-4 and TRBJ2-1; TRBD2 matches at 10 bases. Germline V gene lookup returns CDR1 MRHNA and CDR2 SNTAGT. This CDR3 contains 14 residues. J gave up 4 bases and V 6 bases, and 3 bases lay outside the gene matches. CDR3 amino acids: CASREREGYNEQFF. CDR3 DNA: TGTGCCAGCAGGGAGCGGGAGGGATACAATGAGCAGTTCTTC.

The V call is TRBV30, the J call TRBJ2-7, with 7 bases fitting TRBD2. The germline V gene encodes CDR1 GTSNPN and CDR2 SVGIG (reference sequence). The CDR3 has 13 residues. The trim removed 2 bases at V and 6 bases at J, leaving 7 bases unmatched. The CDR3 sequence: CAWSKLAPLEQYF. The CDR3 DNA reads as TGTGCCTGGAGTAAACTAGCGCCCCTCGAGCAGTACTTC.

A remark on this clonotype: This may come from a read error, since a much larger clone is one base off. CDR3 nucleotide sequence: TGTGCCAGTAGCCCAAAAGGCGGGCAGGAGTATTATGGCTACACCTTC. It specifies CASSPKGGQEYYGYTF. The chain has TRBV19 and TRBJ1-2; no firm D call. CDR3 length: 16 residues. Germline V lookup: CDR1 LNHDA, CDR2 SQIVND (reference sequence). Between the trimmed V and J ends, which lost 6 bases and 5 bases, there was a span of 22 bases.

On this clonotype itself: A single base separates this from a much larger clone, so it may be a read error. CDR3 protein: CSVVVGKYYERYF. The CDR3 region has the DNA TGCAGCGTTGTGGTGGGAAAATACTACGAGCGGTACTTC. The V and J genes are TRBV29-1 and TRBJ2-7, with D uncertain. Germline V gives CDR1 SQVTM, CDR2 ANQGSEA. The CDR3 is made up of 13 amino acids.

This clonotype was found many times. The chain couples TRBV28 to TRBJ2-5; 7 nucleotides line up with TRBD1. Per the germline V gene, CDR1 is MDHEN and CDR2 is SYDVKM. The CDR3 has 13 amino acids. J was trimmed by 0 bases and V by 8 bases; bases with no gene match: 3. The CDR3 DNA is TGTGCCAGCGGGACAGAGTACCAAGAGACCCAGTACTTC. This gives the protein CASGTEYQETQYF.

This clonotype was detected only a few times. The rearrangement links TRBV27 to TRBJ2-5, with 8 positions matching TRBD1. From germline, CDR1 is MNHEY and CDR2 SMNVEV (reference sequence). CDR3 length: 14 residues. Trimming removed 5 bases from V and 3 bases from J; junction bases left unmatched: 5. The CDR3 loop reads CASSPWTGKETQYF. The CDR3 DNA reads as TGTGCCAGCAGTCCGTGGACAGGGAAAGAGACCCAGTACTTC.

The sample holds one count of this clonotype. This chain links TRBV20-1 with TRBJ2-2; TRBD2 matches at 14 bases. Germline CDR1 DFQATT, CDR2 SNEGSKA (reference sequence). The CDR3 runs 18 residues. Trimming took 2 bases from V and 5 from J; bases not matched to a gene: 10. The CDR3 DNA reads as TGCAGTGCTAGACAGGCGGGACTAGCGGGAGAAAAGACCGGGGAGCTGTTTTTT. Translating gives CSARQAGLAGEKTGELFF.

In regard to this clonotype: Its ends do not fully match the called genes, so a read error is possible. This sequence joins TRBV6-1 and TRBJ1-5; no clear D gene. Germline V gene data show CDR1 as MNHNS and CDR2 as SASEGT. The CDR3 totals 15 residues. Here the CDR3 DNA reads TGTGCCAGCAGGACCGCGATGGCCCCCAATCAGCCCCGGCATTTT. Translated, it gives CASRTAMAPNQPRHF.

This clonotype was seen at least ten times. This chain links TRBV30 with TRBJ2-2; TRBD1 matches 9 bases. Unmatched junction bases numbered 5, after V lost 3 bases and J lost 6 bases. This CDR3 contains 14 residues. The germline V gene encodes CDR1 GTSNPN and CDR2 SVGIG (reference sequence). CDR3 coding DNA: TGTGCCTGGAGGGGACAGGGTGGATCCGGGGAGCTGTTTTTT. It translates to CAWRGQGGSGELFF. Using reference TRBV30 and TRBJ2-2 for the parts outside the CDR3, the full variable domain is SQTIHQWPATLVQPVGSPLSLECTVEGTSNPNLYWYRQAAGRGLQLLFYSVGIGQISSEVPQNLSASRPQDRQFILSSKKLLLSDSGFYLCAWRGQGGSGELFFGEGSRLTVL.

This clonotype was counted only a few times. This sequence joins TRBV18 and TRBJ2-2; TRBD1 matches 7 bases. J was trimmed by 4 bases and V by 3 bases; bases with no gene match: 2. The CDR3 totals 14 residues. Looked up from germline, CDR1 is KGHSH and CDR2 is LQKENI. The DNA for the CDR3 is TGTGCCAGCTCACCCGACAGGGTCACCGGGGAGCTGTTTTTT. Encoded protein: CASSPDRVTGELFF.

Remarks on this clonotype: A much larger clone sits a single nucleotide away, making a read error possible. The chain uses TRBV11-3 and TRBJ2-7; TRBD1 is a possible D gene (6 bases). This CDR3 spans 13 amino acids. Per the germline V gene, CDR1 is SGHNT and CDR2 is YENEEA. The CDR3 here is CASGPGHSYERYF. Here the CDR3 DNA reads TGTGCCAGCGGACCGGGACACTCCTACGAGCGGTACTTC.

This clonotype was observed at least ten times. The CDR3 region has the DNA TGTGCCAGCAGTGGTGTAGCGGGAGTTAGGGAGACCCAGTACTTC. It yields the protein CASSGVAGVRETQYF. V usage is TRBV2 and J usage is TRBJ2-5; 9 nucleotides align to TRBD2. CDR1 SNHLY and CDR2 FYNNEI come from the germline V gene. CDR3 length equals 15 residues. J was trimmed by 5 bases and V by 4 bases; bases with no gene match: 8.

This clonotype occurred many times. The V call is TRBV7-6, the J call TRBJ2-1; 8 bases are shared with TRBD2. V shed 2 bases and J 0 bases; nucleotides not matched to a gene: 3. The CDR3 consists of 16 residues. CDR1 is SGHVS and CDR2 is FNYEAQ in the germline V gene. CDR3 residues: CASSLSAGGSYNEQFF. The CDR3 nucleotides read TGTGCCAGCAGCTTATCGGCGGGGGGCTCCTACAATGAGCAGTTCTTC.

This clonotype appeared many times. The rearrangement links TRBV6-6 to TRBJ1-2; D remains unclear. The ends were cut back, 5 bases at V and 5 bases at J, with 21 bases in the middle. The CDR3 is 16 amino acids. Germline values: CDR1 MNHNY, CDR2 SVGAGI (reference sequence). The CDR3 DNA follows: TGTGCCAGCAGTGGAAGAAGGGCCAACGACTCTTATGGCTACACCTTC. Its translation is CASSGRRANDSYGYTF.

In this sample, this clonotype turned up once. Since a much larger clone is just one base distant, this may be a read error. This CDR3 is CASSLGRAGPHEQYF. As DNA, the CDR3 is TGTGCCAGCAGTTTAGGGCGAGCGGGACCCCACGAGCAGTACTTC. The rearrangement links TRBV12-3 or TRBV12-4 to TRBJ2-7; 7 nucleotides agree with TRBD2. The CDR3 sequence is 15 residues long. The ends lost 1 base at V and 5 bases at J; junction bases unmatched: 8.

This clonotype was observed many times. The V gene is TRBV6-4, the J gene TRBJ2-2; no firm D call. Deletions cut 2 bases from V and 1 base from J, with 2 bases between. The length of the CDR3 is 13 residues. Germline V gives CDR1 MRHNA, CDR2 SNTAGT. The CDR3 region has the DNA TGTGCCAGCAGTGACAGGAACACCGGGGAGCTGTTTTTT. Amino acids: CASSDRNTGELFF.

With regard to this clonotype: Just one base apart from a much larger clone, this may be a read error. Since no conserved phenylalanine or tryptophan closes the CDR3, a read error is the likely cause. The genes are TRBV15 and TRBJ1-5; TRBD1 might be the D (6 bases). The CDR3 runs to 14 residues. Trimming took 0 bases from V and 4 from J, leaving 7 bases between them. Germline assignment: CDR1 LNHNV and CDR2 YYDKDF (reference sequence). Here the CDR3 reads CATSRDGQNQPQHS. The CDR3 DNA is TGTGCCACCAGCAGAGATGGACAGAATCAGCCCCAGCATTCT.

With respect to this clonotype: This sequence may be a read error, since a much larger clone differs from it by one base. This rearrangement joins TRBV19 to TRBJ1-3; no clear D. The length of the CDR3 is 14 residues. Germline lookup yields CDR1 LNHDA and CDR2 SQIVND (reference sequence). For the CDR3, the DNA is TGTGCCAGTAGTATAACCAGGAATGGAAGCACCATATATTTT. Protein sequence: CASSITRNGSTIYF.

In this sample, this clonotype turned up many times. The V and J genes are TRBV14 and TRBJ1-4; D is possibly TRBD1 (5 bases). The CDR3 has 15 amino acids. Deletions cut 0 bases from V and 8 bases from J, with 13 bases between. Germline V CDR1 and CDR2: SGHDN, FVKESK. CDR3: CASSQDRAGREKLFF. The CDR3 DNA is TGTGCCAGCAGCCAAGACAGGGCCGGTCGAGAAAAACTGTTTTTT.

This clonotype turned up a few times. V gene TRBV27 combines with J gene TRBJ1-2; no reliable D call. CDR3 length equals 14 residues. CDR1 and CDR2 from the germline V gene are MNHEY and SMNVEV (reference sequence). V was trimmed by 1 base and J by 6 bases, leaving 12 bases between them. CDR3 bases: TGTGCCAGCAGTTTATATGGTCTCCGAGATGGCTACACCTTC. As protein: CASSLYGLRDGYTF.

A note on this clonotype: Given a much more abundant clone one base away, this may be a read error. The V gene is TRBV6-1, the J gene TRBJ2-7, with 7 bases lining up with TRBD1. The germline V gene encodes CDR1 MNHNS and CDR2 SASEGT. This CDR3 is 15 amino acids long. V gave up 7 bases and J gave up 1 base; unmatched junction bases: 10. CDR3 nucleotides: TGTGCCAGCAAAAAGTGGCAGGGGGAGTCCTACGAGCAGTACTTC. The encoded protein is CASKKWQGESYEQYF.

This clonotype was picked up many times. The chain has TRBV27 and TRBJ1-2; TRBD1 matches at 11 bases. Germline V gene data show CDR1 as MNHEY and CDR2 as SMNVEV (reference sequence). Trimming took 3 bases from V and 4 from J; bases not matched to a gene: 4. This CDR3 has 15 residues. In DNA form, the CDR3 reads TGTGCCAGCAGTTTTGGGACAGGGGGGTTCTATGGCTACACCTTC. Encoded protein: CASSFGTGGFYGYTF.

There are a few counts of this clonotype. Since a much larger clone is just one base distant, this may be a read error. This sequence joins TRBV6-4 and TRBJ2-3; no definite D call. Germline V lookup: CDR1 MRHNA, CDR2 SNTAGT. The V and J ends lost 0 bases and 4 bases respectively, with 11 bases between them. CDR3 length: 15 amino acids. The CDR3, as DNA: TGTGCCAGCAGTGACTCCGCGAGAGAGGCAGATACGCAGTATTTT. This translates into CASSDSAREADTQYF.

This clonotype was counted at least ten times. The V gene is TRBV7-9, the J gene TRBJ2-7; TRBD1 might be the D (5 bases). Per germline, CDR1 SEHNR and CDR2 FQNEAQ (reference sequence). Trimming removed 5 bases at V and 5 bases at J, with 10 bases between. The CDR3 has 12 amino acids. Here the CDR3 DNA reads TGTGCCAGCAGCCTGCAAGGGGACGAGCAGTACTTC. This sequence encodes CASSLQGDEQYF. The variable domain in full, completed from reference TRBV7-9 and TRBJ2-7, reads DTGVSQNPRHKITKRGQNVTFRCDPISEHNRLYWYRQTLGQGPEFLTYFQNEAQLEKSRLLSDRFSAERPKGSFSTLEIQRTEQGDSAMYLCASSLQGDEQYFGPGTRLTVT.

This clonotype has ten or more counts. CDR3 in amino acids: CSARHIRGYTF. As DNA, the CDR3 is TGCAGTGCTAGGCACATTCGGGGCTACACCTTC. The chain has TRBV20-1 and TRBJ1-2; D is unresolved. Germline V gene lookup returns CDR1 DFQATT and CDR2 SNEGSKA (reference sequence). The CDR3 extends over 11 amino acids. V was trimmed by 3 bases and J by 8 bases, leaving 10 bases between them.

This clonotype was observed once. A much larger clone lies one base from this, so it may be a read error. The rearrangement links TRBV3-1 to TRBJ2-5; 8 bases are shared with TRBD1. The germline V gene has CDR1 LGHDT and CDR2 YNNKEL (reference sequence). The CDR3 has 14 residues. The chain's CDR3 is CASSPGQDQETQNF. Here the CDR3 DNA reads TGTGCCAGCAGCCCGGGACAGGATCAAGAGACCCAGAACTTC.

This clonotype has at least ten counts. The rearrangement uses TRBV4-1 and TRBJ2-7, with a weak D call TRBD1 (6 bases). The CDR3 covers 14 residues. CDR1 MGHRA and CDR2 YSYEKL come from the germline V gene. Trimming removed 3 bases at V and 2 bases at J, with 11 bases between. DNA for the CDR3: TGCGCCAGCAGCCAGACGACAGGCGCCTACGAGCAGTACTTC. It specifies CASSQTTGAYEQYF.

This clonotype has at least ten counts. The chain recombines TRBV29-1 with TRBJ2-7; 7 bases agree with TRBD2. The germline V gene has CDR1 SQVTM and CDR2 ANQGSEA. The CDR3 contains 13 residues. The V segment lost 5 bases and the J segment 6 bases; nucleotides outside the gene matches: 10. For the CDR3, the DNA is TGCAGCGTTACTTTAAGCGGGATTTTCGAGCAGTACTTC. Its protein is CSVTLSGIFEQYF.

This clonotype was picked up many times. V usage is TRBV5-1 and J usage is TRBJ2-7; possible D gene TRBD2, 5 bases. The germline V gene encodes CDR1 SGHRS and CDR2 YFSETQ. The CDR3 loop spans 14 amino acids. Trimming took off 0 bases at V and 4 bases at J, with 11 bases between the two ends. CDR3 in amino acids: CASSLELAPYEQYF. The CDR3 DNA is TGCGCCAGCAGCTTGGAGCTAGCCCCGTACGAGCAGTACTTC. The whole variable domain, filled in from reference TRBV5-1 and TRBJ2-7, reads KAGVTQTPRYLIKTRGQQVTLSCSPISGHRSVSWYQQTPGQGLQFLFEYFSETQRNKGNFPGRFSGRQFSNSRSEMNVSTLELGDSALYLCASSLELAPYEQYFGPGTRLTVT.